This entry describes one T cell receptor beta chain. Its antigen remains undetermined. Per-nucleotide qualities are absent, and no much larger clonotype sits a single base away. Whole blood was collected in K2EDTA tubes by collaborating institutions according to the institutions' own protocols. Collaborator samples were shipped for TCRbeta analysis as frozen whole blood, isolated PBMCs, or DNA extracted from either sample type. TCRbeta CDR3 regions were amplified from genomic DNA using the immunoSEQ Assay, a bias-controlled multiplex PCR. In the authors' own workflow: The number of nucleated cells in each sample was estimated from the amplification of reference gene primers within the assay. To quantify the absolute abundance of each unique TCRbeta CDR3 rearrangement, sequence reads were collapsed and filtered. For each sample, productive Simpson clonality was calculated as the square root of Simpson's diversity index across productive rearrangements. TCRdb holds this immuneACCESS table with in-frame rearrangements only. Some clones are missing; in checked studies, unresolved V genes explain under half, and the rest has no known cause. That table is the source of V, J and clone size, and D and trimming were worked out from the DNA. This sample comprises some 68,000 clones, more than 80% of them detected only once. About 2.9% of the sample belongs to the ten largest clones.

The entry originates in a study of blood T cell repertoires in COVID-19 (dated by TCRdb to the early 2020s). The study in broad terms: The collaborator samples originated in the United States, Italy and Spain and spanned the acute and convalescent phases of COVID-19. The prospective study material was composed of cDNA or gDNA derived from T cells, B-cell-depleted T cells, or PBMCs. Subjects who had been exposed to COVID-19, were actively infected with it, or had recovered from it provided the deeply sampled blood TCRbeta repertoires that made up the dataset. The repertoires were released in a freely available public database meant as a resource for research on the immune response to SARS-CoV-2. Samples were obtained from the ongoing ImmuneRACE study (first 160 participants) and from over 1,000 subjects provided by 6 global collaborators. A de-identified subject ID, COVID-19 status, age in years and sex were almost always included in the sample metadata. Where available, HLA class I and class II types were taken from metadata supplied by the sample provider and were not determined by assay-based typing.

The CDR3 covers 15 residues, taking in both the cysteine and the phenylalanine. Only the CDR3 region is kept as DNA, spanning 45 bases read in frame from base 1. The germline V gene encodes CDR1 MGHRA and CDR2 YSYEKL. V is trimmed back by 4 bases and J by 10 bases, and the junction contains 7 bases that no gene match accounts for. Broader findings and caveats from the paper: The amount of clinical and demographic metadata varied by source and participant and was provided uncurated.

The TCR sequence derives from a middle-aged man with acute or convalescent COVID-19. The chain was built from TRBV4-1 and TRBJ1-6; TRBD1 lines up with 10 middle nucleotides. The source material was peripheral blood. The sequence in DNA is TGCGCCAGCAGCCTCCGGACAGGGGGTAACTCACCCCTCCACTTT. Translated, this gives CASSLRTGGNSPLHF.